This T cell receptor beta chain originates from a study of T cells after yellow fever vaccination (dated by TCRdb to between 2017 and 2020). Regarding the study in general: The SMART-Seq v4 Ultra Low Input RNA kit was used to prepare libraries from fractions with low cell numbers. To follow T-cell clones before and after both primary and booster YFV17D yellow fever vaccination, bulk TCR alpha and beta repertoires underwent longitudinal sequencing. Two healthy male donors, one aged 18 to 30 and one aged 30 to 39 years, made up the cohort. Blood samples were taken at several timepoints before and after primary and secondary immunization, and bulk PBMC replicates and cell subsets were isolated.

Of note for this clonotype: Its antigen is still unknown. It has no much larger one-base neighbor in the sample; base qualities were not kept.

Synthesis of TCR cDNA relied on 5'RACE template switching, a step that introduced a universal primer site along with unique molecular identifiers. Priming for cDNA synthesis came from both the TCR alpha and TCR beta constant segments. Library amplification involved two PCR steps, and the second step added sample barcodes and sequencing adapters. Sequencing of the libraries was done on either Illumina HiSeq 2500 (2x100 bp) or NovaSeq (2x150 bp). The authors' pipeline ran thus. MIGEC was used to demultiplex reads and collapse the reads into UMI consensus sequences, and MiXCR was used for V(D)J alignment. Using edgeR on replicate PBMC samples, clonotypes were called vaccine-responding if FDR was below 0.01 and the log2 fold change was above 5 up to day 15. Each bulk clonotype received a CD4 or CD8 identity based on whether the sequenced CD4 or CD8 repertoire contained that clonotype at higher abundance. The public reads were run again by TCRdb, first through fastp at Q25 and then through MiXCR, and only productive beta chains were kept. Rows with one shared CDR3 protein collapse into an entry with the most common genes and DNA. TCRdb assigned the V and J calls; the authors' analysis was not used. Present in this sample are around 140,000 distinct CDR3 sequences, less than 9.5% of which were seen just once. Roughly 0.71% of the sample lies in the top ten.

Taken with the paper, the label for treatment or condition translates to: live attenuated yellow fever vaccine strain. PBMCs were isolated from peripheral blood using a standard Ficoll-Paque protocol. Dynabeads CD4 and CD8 positive selection kits were used to isolate CD4 and CD8 T-cell fractions. RNA was extracted with TriZol from bulk PBMCs, CD4 and CD8 fractions, and dextramer-positive and dextramer-negative fractions. Broader findings and caveats from the paper: Compared with the primary T-cell response, the secondary T-cell response was weaker but faster, peaking on day 5 rather than day 15. Most clones expanded after primary vaccination (around 96% of CD4 and around 89% of CD8) were re-detected after the booster, suggesting that broad memory maintenance occurred. A small fraction of clonotypes showed up in both the CD4 and CD8 compartments, probably as a result of convergent recombination. Computational filtering was needed because FACS-sorted repertoires could contain abundant contaminating clonotypes from the bulk population. Because the study included only two donors, the extent to which the findings can be generalized is limited.

This receptor was obtained from a man between 25 and 39 years old who received the YFV17D yellow fever vaccine. The source material was CD4+ T cells sorted from PBMCs, sampled 5 days after the yellow fever booster vaccination.

The nucleotides are TGTGCCAGCAGCCAAACTAGCGGGAGGATGAATGAGCAGTTCTTC. It is translated as CASSQTSGRMNEQFF. The rearranged segments are TRBV4-2 and TRBJ2-1; 12 bases in the middle match TRBD2. V trim: 2 bases; J trim: 7 bases; unmatched bases: 3. Including the terminal cysteine and phenylalanine, the CDR3 comprises 15 residues. Of the read, only the CDR3 DNA is kept; its 45 bases are in frame from base 1. From the germline V gene, CDR1 is LGHNA and CDR2 is YNFKEQ.